A selection of T cell receptor beta chains follows, all from one sample in a study of control samples from healthy donors and cancer patients. The method was immunoSEQ multiplex PCR; TCRdb's version includes in-frame clones alone and lacks a portion of them. The table lists 230,000 or so clones, about 93% of them singletons. Sequencing used blood. Receptors originate from a man aged 45 to 65 in good health. CDR3s include the opening cysteine and the closing phenylalanine or tryptophan. The order of the fields is J gene, V gene, clone size, D gene, CDR3 protein, CDR3 DNA. The D gene is left open where the match is weak. The size field is filled for only some rows; it gives once, few, many or a size class.

TRBJ1-5,TRBV7-2,-,TRBD1,CASSLRQGFPQHF,TGTGCCAGCAGCTTAAGACAGGGGTTCCCACAGCATTTT
TRBJ1-2,TRBV25-1,-,-,CASSEPGQGGYTF,TGTGCCAGCAGTGAGCCAGGGCAGGGTGGCTACACCTTC
TRBJ1-2,TRBV27,-,-,CASSLRAGYGYTF,TGTGCCAGCAGTTTGAGGGCGGGCTATGGCTACACCTTC
TRBJ1-5,TRBV6-5,-,-,CASSLWGGQNQPQHF,TGTGCCAGCAGTCTCTGGGGGGGGCAGAATCAGCCCCAGCATTTT
TRBJ2-7,TRBV6-5,-,-,CASSYSSSSGGSEQYF,TGTGCCAGCAGTTACTCGAGTAGTAGCGGTGGGAGCGAGCAGTACTTC
TRBJ1-5,TRBV10-3,-,TRBD1,CAISEEGAQPQHF,TGTGCCATCAGTGAAGAGGGGGCTCAGCCCCAGCATTTT
TRBJ2-2,TRBV5-1,-,-,CASSFSLNTGELFF,TGCGCCAGCAGCTTTTCACTGAACACCGGGGAGCTGTTTTTT
TRBJ2-7,TRBV7-3,-,-,CASSLGYSYEQYF,TGTGCCAGCAGCTTGGGGTACTCCTACGAGCAGTACTTC
TRBJ2-5,TRBV5-1,-,TRBD1,CASSPDRGGETQYF,TGCGCCAGCAGCCCTGACAGGGGGGGGGAGACCCAGTACTTC
TRBJ2-3,TRBV3-1/TRBV3-2,-,-,CASSQRTDTQYF,TGTGCCAGCAGCCAACGCACAGATACGCAGTATTTT
TRBJ2-1,TRBV28,-,TRBD2,CASITLAGAHNEQFF,TGTGCCAGCATTACCCTAGCGGGGGCCCACAATGAGCAGTTCTTC
TRBJ1-4,TRBV2,-,-,CASSEALYSGGLFF,TGTGCCAGCAGTGAAGCGCTTTATTCGGGGGGACTGTTTTTT
TRBJ2-1,TRBV4-2,-,TRBD2,CASSQAGGAYNEQFF,TGTGCCAGCAGCCAAGCCGGGGGGGCATACAATGAGCAGTTCTTC
TRBJ1-5,TRBV20-1,-,-,CSALGDQPQHF,TGCAGTGCTTTAGGGGATCAGCCCCAGCATTTT
TRBJ1-2,TRBV19,-,-,CASSIMSTGFNYGYTF,TGTGCCAGTAGTATAATGAGTACAGGTTTTAACTATGGCTACACCTTC
TRBJ1-2,TRBV18,-,TRBD1,CASSPRQGPYGYTF,TGTGCCAGCTCACCGAGACAGGGCCCCTATGGCTACACCTTC
TRBJ2-1,TRBV6-5,few,TRBD2,CASSTLAGVGNEQFF,TGTGCCAGCAGTACCCTAGCGGGGGTAGGCAATGAGCAGTTCTTC
TRBJ2-6,TRBV2,-,-,CASRDPGSGAGANVLTF,TGTGCCAGCAGGGACCCGGGGAGCGGAGCTGGGGCCAACGTCCTGACTTTC
TRBJ2-3,TRBV5-1,-,-,CASSPFDGDTQYF,TGCGCCAGCAGTCCGTTCGACGGAGATACGCAGTATTTT
TRBJ2-1,TRBV5-5,-,TRBD2,CASRTSGGDNEQFF,TGTGCCAGCAGAACTAGCGGGGGAGACAATGAGCAGTTCTTC
TRBJ1-2,TRBV18,-,-,CASSARDLNYGYTF,TGTGCCAGCTCAGCTCGGGACCTTAACTATGGCTACACCTTC
TRBJ2-5,TRBV24-1,-,-,CATSDDGLKTQYF,TGTGCCACCAGTGATGATGGGCTGAAGACCCAGTACTTC
TRBJ1-2,TRBV28,-,-,CASTRADPFYGYTF,TGTGCCAGCACCAGGGCAGACCCGTTCTATGGCTACACCTTC
TRBJ2-1,TRBV10-3,-,-,CAISYTGTHYNEQFF,TGTGCCATCAGTTATACCGGGACACACTACAATGAGCAGTTCTTC
TRBJ2-3,TRBV5-1,-,TRBD2,CASTPGLAGTDTQYF,TGCGCCAGCACCCCGGGACTAGCGGGGACAGATACGCAGTATTTT
TRBJ1-2,TRBV27,-,TRBD1,CARQGAYGYTF,TGTGCCCGGCAGGGGGCATATGGCTACACCTTC
TRBJ1-3,TRBV11-2,once,TRBD1,CASSPIGQGAYTIYF,TGTGCCAGCAGCCCTATCGGACAGGGCGCGTACACCATATATTTT